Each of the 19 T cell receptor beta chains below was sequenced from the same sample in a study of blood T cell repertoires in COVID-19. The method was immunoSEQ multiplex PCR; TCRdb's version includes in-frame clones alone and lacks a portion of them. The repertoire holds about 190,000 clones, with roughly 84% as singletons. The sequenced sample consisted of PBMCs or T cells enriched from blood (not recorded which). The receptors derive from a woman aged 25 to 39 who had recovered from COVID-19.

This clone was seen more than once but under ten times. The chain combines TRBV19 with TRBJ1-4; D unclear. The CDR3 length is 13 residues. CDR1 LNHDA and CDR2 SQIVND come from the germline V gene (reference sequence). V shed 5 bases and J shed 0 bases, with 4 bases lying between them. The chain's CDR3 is CASSLATNEKLFF. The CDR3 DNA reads TGTGCCAGTAGTCTTGCAACTAATGAAAAACTGTTTTTT.

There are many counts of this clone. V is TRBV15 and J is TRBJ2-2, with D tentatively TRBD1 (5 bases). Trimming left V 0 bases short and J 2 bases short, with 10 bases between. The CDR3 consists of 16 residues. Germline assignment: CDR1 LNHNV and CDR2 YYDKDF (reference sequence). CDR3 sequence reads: CATSRDRTLNTGELFF. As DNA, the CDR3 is TGTGCCACCAGCAGAGATAGGACATTAAACACCGGGGAGCTGTTTTTT.

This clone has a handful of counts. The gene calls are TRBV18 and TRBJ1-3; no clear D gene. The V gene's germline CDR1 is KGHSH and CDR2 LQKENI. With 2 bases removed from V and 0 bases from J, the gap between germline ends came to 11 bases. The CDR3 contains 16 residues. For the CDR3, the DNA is TGTGCCAGCTCACCAACGGGGATCCCCTCTGGAAACACCATATATTTT. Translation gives CASSPTGIPSGNTIYF.

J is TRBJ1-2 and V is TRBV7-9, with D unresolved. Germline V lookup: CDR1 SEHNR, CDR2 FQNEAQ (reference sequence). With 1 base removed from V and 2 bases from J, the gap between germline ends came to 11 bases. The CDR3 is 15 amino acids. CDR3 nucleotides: TGTGCCAGCAGCTTAGAGGCCGACAAAAACTATGGCTACACCTTC. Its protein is CASSLEADKNYGYTF.

The CDR3, as DNA: TGTGCCAGCAGCTCCCCAGGACTATACTACGAGCAGTACTTC. Protein: CASSSPGLYYEQYF. The chain carries TRBV7-2 and TRBJ2-7; weak D call: TRBD2 (6 bases). V was pared by 4 bases and J by 3 bases, with 13 bases between. In germline, CDR1 is SGHTA, CDR2 FQGNSA. The CDR3 loop spans 14 amino acids.

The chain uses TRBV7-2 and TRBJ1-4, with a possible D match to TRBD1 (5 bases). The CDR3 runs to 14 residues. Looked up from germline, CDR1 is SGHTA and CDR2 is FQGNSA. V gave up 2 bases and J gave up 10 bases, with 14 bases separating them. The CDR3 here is CASSLNQGWGKLFF. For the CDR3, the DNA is TGTGCCAGCAGCTTAAATCAGGGTTGGGGAAAACTGTTTTTT.

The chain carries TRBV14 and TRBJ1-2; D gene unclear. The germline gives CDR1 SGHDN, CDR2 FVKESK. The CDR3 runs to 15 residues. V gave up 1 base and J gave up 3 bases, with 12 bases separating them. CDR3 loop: CASSQVGDGHYGYTF. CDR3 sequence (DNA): TGTGCCAGCAGCCAAGTGGGAGACGGTCACTATGGCTACACCTTC.

CDR3 protein: CASSSGLAGEWYGYTF. CDR3 nucleotide sequence: TGTGCCAGCAGTTCGGGTTTGGCAGGGGAATGGTATGGCTACACCTTC. This rearrangement joins TRBV28 to TRBJ1-2, with D perhaps TRBD1 (6 bases). CDR3 size: 16 residues. V dropped 4 bases and J dropped 5 bases, with 20 bases sitting between them. CDR1 MDHEN and CDR2 SYDVKM come from the germline V gene.

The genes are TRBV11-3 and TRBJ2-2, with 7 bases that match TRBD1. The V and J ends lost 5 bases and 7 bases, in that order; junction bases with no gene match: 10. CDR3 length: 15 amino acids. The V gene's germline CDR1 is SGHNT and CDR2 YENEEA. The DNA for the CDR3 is TGTGCCAGCAGCCCCCGACAGGGCCGTGGCGGGGAGCTGTTTTTT. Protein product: CASSPRQGRGGELFF.

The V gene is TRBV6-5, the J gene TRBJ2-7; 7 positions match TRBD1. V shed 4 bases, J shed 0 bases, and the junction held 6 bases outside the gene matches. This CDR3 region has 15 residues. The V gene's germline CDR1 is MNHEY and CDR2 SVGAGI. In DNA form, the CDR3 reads TGTGCCAGCAGTTTCAGACAGGGCGCCTCCTACGAGCAGTACGTC. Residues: CASSFRQGASYEQYV.

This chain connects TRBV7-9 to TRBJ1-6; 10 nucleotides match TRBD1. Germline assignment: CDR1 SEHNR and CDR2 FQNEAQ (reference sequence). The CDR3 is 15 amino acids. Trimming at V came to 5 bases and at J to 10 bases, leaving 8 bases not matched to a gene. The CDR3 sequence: CASSSRQGANSPLHF. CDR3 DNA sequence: TGTGCCAGCAGCAGCCGACAGGGGGCTAACTCACCCCTCCACTTT.

The CDR3 spells CASRGQAGNQPQHF. The CDR3 coding sequence is TGTGCCAGCAGGGGACAGGCGGGAAATCAGCCCCAGCATTTT. This chain connects TRBV6-5 to TRBJ1-5; TRBD1 aligns across 8 bases. After removal of 6 bases from V and 4 bases from J, the junction contained 5 bases not matched to a gene. Germline-derived CDR1 and CDR2 are MNHEY and SVGAGI. This CDR3 is built from 14 residues.

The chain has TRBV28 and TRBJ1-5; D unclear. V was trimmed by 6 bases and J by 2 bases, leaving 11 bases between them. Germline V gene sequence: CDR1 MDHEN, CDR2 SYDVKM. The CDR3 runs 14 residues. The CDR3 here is CASSPGTGNQPQHF. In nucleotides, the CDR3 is TGTGCCAGCAGCCCCGGAACAGGCAATCAGCCCCAGCATTTT.

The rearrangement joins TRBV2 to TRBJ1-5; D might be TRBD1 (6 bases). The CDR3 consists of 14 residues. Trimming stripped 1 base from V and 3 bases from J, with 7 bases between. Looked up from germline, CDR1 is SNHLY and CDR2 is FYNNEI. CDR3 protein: CASSEGQVNQPQHF. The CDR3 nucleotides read TGTGCCAGCAGTGAAGGACAGGTCAATCAGCCCCAGCATTTT.

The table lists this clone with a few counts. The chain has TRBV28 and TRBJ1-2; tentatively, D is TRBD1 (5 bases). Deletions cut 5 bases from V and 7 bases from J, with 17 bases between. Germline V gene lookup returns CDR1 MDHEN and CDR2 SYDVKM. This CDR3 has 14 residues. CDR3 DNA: TGTGCCAGCAGTAGGAGGCTTGGGGGGGGTGGCTACACCTTC. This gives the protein CASSRRLGGGGYTF.

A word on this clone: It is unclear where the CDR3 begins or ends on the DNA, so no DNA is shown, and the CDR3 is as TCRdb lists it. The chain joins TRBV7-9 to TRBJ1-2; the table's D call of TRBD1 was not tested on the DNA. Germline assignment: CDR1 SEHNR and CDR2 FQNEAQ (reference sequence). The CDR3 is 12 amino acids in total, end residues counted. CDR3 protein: CASSWGQGADTF.

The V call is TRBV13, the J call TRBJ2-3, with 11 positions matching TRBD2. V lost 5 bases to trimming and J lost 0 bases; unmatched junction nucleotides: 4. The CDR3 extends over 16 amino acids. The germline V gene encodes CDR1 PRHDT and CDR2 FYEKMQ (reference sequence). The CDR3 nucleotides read TGTGCCAGCAGCACCCTAGCGGGGGGAAGCACAGATACGCAGTATTTT. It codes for CASSTLAGGSTDTQYF. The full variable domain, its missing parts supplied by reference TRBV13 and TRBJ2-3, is AAGVIQSPRHLIKEKRETATLKCYPIPRHDTVYWYQQGPGQDPQFLISFYEKMQSDKGSIPDRFSAQQFSDYHSELNMSSLELGDSALYFCASSTLAGGSTDTQYFGPGTRLTVL.

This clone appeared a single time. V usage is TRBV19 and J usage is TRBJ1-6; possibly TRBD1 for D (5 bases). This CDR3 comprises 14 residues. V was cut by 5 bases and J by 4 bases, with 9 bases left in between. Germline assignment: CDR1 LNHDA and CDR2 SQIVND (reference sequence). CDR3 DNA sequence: TGTGCCAGTAGTCCCGACAGATATAATTCACCCCTCCACTTT. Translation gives CASSPDRYNSPLHF.

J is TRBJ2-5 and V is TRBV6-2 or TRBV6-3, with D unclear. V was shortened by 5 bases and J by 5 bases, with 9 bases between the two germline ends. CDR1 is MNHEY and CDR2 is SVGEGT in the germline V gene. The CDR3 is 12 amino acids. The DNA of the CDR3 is TGTGCCAGCAGTCCCATCGCGGAGACCCAGTACTTC. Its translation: CASSPIAETQYF.